This TCR beta chain was identified during a study of glioma-infiltrating T cells after dendritic cell vaccination. Study-wide background: Three intradermal dendritic cell vaccine injections were given every two weeks.

V shed 5 bases and J 2 bases; nucleotides not matched to a gene: 7. The germline V gene encodes CDR1 SEHNR and CDR2 FQNEAQ (reference sequence). The CDR3 is 15 residues long. The PCR used 60 V beta and 13 J beta primers. Measured with immunoSEQ multiplex PCR; TCRdb has only the in-frame clones, and not every one. The repertoire holds tens of thousands of clones, over 75% seen once, with under 2.5% in the top ten. The receptor's source is a human donor with glioblastoma. V gene TRBV7-9 combines with J gene TRBJ2-7; 9 bases align to TRBD1. The sample here was blood, taken before dendritic cell vaccination. CDR3 residues: CASSPLGQGTYEQYV. CDR3 bases: TGTGCCAGCAGCCCACTCGGACAGGGGACCTACGAGCAGTACGTC.